The sequence of this T cell receptor beta chain was determined in a study of identical twins. The CDR3 contains 14 residues. The V and J ends lost 6 bases and 3 bases respectively, with 9 bases between them. The germline V gene encodes CDR1 MNHEY and CDR2 SVGEGT. Study results and limitations: Invariant MAIT and iNKT cells may have partly biased zero-insertion analyses. Insertions were fewer in abundant cord blood beta clonotypes, whereas memory repertoires showed none of this pattern. Models, which agreed with sharing between unrelated individuals, nonetheless underestimated the out-of-frame TCR alpha sharing seen in monozygotic twins. Conclusions were drawn cross-sectionally by statistical analysis, without following the same donors.

This clonotype showed up just a few times. Its antigen remains unidentified. TCRdb redid the calling of the 5' RACE reads with MiXCR, one entry per CDR3 protein. The sample comprises hundreds of thousands of distinct CDR3 sequences, over 9% of which are singletons, and around 1.5% rests with the top ten. Separately, the same data were catalogued under a study of yellow fever vaccine responses in identical twins.

The receptor's source is a young woman in good health. The specimen was PBMCs. This rearrangement joins TRBV6-2 or TRBV6-3 to TRBJ1-6; no definite D call. CDR3 DNA: TGTGCCAGCAGGGCGGTGGTCTATAATTCACCCCTCCACTTT. Protein sequence: CASRAVVYNSPLHF.